The 30 T cell receptor beta chains reported below all come from one sample, sequenced in a study of monozygotic twins with inflammatory bowel disease. One entry per CDR3 protein, without DNA, is what TCRdb gives after re-calling the 5' RACE reads. Its clone listing holds roughly 160,000 distinct CDR3 sequences. Sequenced material: blood. These receptors came from a human donor with ulcerative colitis or Crohn's disease, or a healthy co-twin of an affected twin (not recorded which).

The V and J genes are TRBV4-1 and TRBJ2-1; TCRdb designates TRBD1, a call that cannot be tested without DNA. Germline V gives CDR1 MGHRA, CDR2 YSYEKL. This CDR3 is 15 amino acids long. The CDR3 loop is CASSQEGLPTGGQFF.

The J gene is TRBJ1-1, the V gene TRBV9; the D call of TRBD1 rests on TCRdb alone, since no DNA is present to check it. This CDR3 has 15 amino acids. Germline V gene data show CDR1 as SGDLS and CDR2 as YYNGEE. The CDR3 reads CASSIEAAVDTEAFF. Using reference TRBV9 and TRBJ1-1 for the parts outside the CDR3, the full variable domain is DSGVTQTPKHLITATGQRVTLRCSPRSGDLSVYWYQQSLDQGLQFLIQYYNGEERAKGNILERFSAQQFPDLHSELNLSSLELGDSALYFCASSIEAAVDTEAFFGQGTRLTVV.

The chain uses TRBV18 and TRBJ2-3. Germline V CDR1 and CDR2: KGHSH, LQKENI. This CDR3 comprises 13 residues. The CDR3 region is CASSPPNADTQYF.

V and J are TRBV5-1 and TRBJ2-1; TCRdb returns TRBD1, unconfirmable since there is no DNA. CDR3 length: 15 residues. CDR1 and CDR2 from the germline V gene are SGHRS and YFSETQ. The CDR3 spells CASSPIGGPINEQFF.

V is TRBV6-1 and J is TRBJ2-7. CDR3 size: 13 residues. The germline V gene has CDR1 MNHNS and CDR2 SASEGT. The CDR3 here is CASSDVSPWEQYF.

CDR3 sequence reads: CASSFGGVETQYF. The rearrangement uses TRBV5-4 and TRBJ2-5; absent DNA, TCRdb's TRBD1 call cannot be checked. This CDR3 spans 13 amino acids. The germline gives CDR1 SGHNT, CDR2 YYREEE (reference sequence).

The V and J genes are TRBV12-3 or TRBV12-4 and TRBJ2-3. The CDR3 sequence is 14 residues long. Here the CDR3 reads CASSSIGITDTQYF.

The chain joins TRBV7-2 to TRBJ1-1. Germline V gene sequence: CDR1 SGHTA, CDR2 FQGNSA. The CDR3 has 16 amino acids. The CDR3 loop is CASSRPRGSGNTEAFF.

Here the CDR3 reads CASRPYGDTGELFF. This rearrangement joins TRBV5-1 to TRBJ2-2. The CDR3 sequence is 14 residues long. Germline V gene data show CDR1 as SGHRS and CDR2 as YFSETQ.

The chain uses TRBV20-1 and TRBJ2-3; TCRdb names TRBD2, which stays unverified in the absence of DNA. This CDR3 has 16 amino acids. The germline V gene encodes CDR1 DFQATT and CDR2 SNEGSKA (reference sequence). This chain's CDR3 is CSASRLSGAATDTQYF.

The rearrangement links TRBV2 to TRBJ2-5. CDR1 is SNHLY, CDR2 FYNNEI, per germline. The CDR3 is 15 residues long. The CDR3 is CASSDGANYQETQYF.

J is TRBJ2-3 and V is TRBV5-1; lacking DNA, the TRBD1 call made by TCRdb goes unchecked. The CDR3 loop spans 17 amino acids. Looked up from germline, CDR1 is SGHRS and CDR2 is YFSETQ. The CDR3: CASSYSGGTSFTDTQYF.

CDR3 sequence reads: CASSLDPGNEETQYF. The V gene is TRBV5-1, the J gene TRBJ2-5; as DNA is missing, the TRBD1 call by TCRdb cannot be tested. The CDR3 sequence is 15 residues long. Germline lookup yields CDR1 SGHRS and CDR2 YFSETQ.

This chain links TRBV20-1 with TRBJ2-1. The CDR3 spans 15 residues. Germline CDR1 reads DFQATT; CDR2 reads SNEGSKA (reference sequence). The CDR3 loop is CSARVGQSLGNEQFF.

The CDR3 here is CASSSGAESSYNEQFF. This chain uses TRBV5-1 with TRBJ2-1; the TCRdb D gene call, TRBD1, has no DNA to confirm it. The length of the CDR3 is 16 residues. Germline V lookup: CDR1 SGHRS, CDR2 YFSETQ.

The chain joins TRBV5-1 to TRBJ2-7; the TCRdb D gene call, TRBD1, has no DNA to confirm it. This CDR3 has 14 residues. Germline V lookup: CDR1 SGHRS, CDR2 YFSETQ. This chain's CDR3 is CASSYGTTSYEQYF.

The rearrangement joins TRBV28 to TRBJ2-1; the TCRdb call, TRBD1, lacks DNA for checking. This CDR3 contains 15 residues. The germline CDR1 and CDR2 sequences are MDHEN and SYDVKM. This chain's CDR3 is CASTLDRAGYNEQFF.

The chain uses TRBV9 and TRBJ2-2; TCRdb's assignment of TRBD2 cannot be checked, as there is no DNA. Germline values: CDR1 SGDLS, CDR2 YYNGEE. There are 14 residues in the CDR3. The CDR3 reads CAGSEGLEGGELFF.

The chain links TRBV15 to TRBJ1-2; TCRdb returns TRBD1, unconfirmable since there is no DNA. Germline V CDR1 and CDR2: LNHNV, YYDKDF (reference sequence). The CDR3 is made up of 14 amino acids. CDR3 protein: CATSSKVTGDGYTF. Combining the CDR3 with reference TRBV15 and TRBJ1-2 gives the whole variable domain DAMVIQNPRYQVTQFGKPVTLSCSQTLNHNVMYWYQQKSSQAPKLLFHYYDKDFNNEADTPDNFQSRRPNTSFCFLDIRSPGLGDTAMYLCATSSKVTGDGYTFGSGTRLTVV.

The rearrangement uses TRBV29-1 and TRBJ2-3; without DNA, the TCRdb call of TRBD2 cannot be checked. From germline, CDR1 is SQVTM and CDR2 ANQGSEA. This CDR3 has 14 residues. CDR3 amino acids: CSVTGRGMTDTQYF.

V and J are TRBV5-1 and TRBJ2-5; absent DNA, TCRdb's TRBD2 call cannot be checked. The CDR3 is 15 residues long. Germline CDR1 SGHRS, CDR2 YFSETQ. CDR3 region: CASSLATVAEETQYF.

The genes are TRBV5-5 and TRBJ2-1; there is no DNA to check the TCRdb D call of TRBD2. The length of the CDR3 is 15 residues. The V gene's germline CDR1 is SGHKS and CDR2 YYEKEE (reference sequence). The CDR3: CASSLYLAGANEQFF.

The chain joins TRBV4-1 to TRBJ2-4; the D call from TCRdb, TRBD1, cannot be confirmed without DNA. CDR3 size: 15 residues. The V gene's germline CDR1 is MGHRA and CDR2 YSYEKL. This chain's CDR3 is CASSQGDTGWNIQYF.

V usage is TRBV7-2 and J usage is TRBJ2-1; TCRdb's D call of TRBD2 is untestable without DNA. The CDR3 loop spans 17 amino acids. The germline V gene has CDR1 SGHTA and CDR2 FQGNSA. CDR3 residues: CASSLGSVGRTYNEQFF.

The rearrangement uses TRBV5-1 and TRBJ2-7. Germline V lookup: CDR1 SGHRS, CDR2 YFSETQ. The CDR3 is made up of 13 amino acids. CDR3 protein: CASSLDGRWEQYF.

The chain couples TRBV7-2 to TRBJ2-2; TCRdb designates TRBD2, a call that cannot be tested without DNA. Germline V gene sequence: CDR1 SGHTA, CDR2 FQGNSA. This CDR3 has 15 amino acids. This CDR3 is CASSRSSGRAGELFF.

V and J are TRBV24-1 and TRBJ1-1; lacking DNA, the TRBD1 call made by TCRdb goes unchecked. Looked up from germline, CDR1 is KGHDR and CDR2 is SFDVKD. CDR3 size: 14 residues. CDR3 region: CATRGPGQNTEAFF.

The chain is built from TRBV20-1 and TRBJ2-7; the D call of TRBD1 rests on TCRdb alone, since no DNA is present to check it. From germline, CDR1 is DFQATT and CDR2 SNEGSKA (reference sequence). CDR3 length: 15 amino acids. This chain's CDR3 is CSARDGAGFSYEQYF.

The chain carries TRBV20-1 and TRBJ2-7; TCRdb gives TRBD2 as the D gene, but with no DNA this cannot be confirmed. The V gene's germline CDR1 is DFQATT and CDR2 SNEGSKA (reference sequence). The CDR3 spans 14 residues. The CDR3 sequence is CSAPTVRRGNEQYF.

The rearrangement joins TRBV9 to TRBJ2-3; TCRdb names TRBD2, which stays unverified in the absence of DNA. This CDR3 spans 16 amino acids. Looked up from germline, CDR1 is SGDLS and CDR2 is YYNGEE. CDR3 region: CASSDGTSGVADTQYF.